This T cell receptor beta chain was sequenced for a study of OX40 agonist ivuxolimab in advanced cancers. This CDR3 comprises 10 residues. V was clipped by 6 bases and J by 5 bases, with 4 bases between them. Germline V gene data show CDR1 as MNHNY and CDR2 as SVGAGI (reference sequence). Method: immunoSEQ multiplex PCR; TCRdb's copy keeps in-frame clones and lacks some. The sample consists of approximately 70,000 clones, around 88% of them appearing once. The sample here was CD4+ or CD8+ T cells sorted from blood, taken in a trial of the OX40 agonist ivuxolimab. The clonotype comes from an adult with an advanced solid tumor such as melanoma, head and neck, liver or kidney cancer. The chain recombines TRBV6-6 with TRBJ2-5; no definite D call. The CDR3 loop reads CASRGETQYF. CDR3 DNA sequence: TGTGCCAGCAGAGGGGAGACCCAGTACTTC.